This T cell receptor beta chain appears in the sequencing data of a study of molecular identifiers for immune sequencing clone quantification. This CDR3 is built from 16 residues. V gave up 6 bases and J gave up 2 bases, with 19 bases separating them. The V gene's germline CDR1 is LGHNA and CDR2 YSLEER. MiXCR was run by TCRdb on the PCR reads, yielding one entry per CDR3 protein. The repertoire holds hundreds of thousands of distinct CDR3 sequences, with nearly 20% as singletons. The chain links TRBV4-3 to TRBJ1-2; D might be TRBD1 (6 bases). The sample taken for sequencing was naive CD8+ T cells from blood, with Jurkat cell RNA spiked in. Subset: FACS-sorted CD8+CD4-CCR7+CD45RA+ naive T cells. This TCR came from a human donor in good health. Some libraries in this study had Jurkat cell RNA spiked in. This CDR3 reads CASRRVGGETNYGYTF. CDR3 nucleotides: TGCGCCAGCAGACGAGTCGGGGGCGAGACAAACTATGGCTACACCTTC.